A single T cell receptor (beta chain) is shown here with its context. Its antigen is still unknown. Generated by immunoSEQ multiplex PCR, the TCRdb table keeps only in-frame clones and is missing some. The repertoire consists of some 10,000 clones, with roughly two thirds occurring once and the leading ten covering approximately 11%. There are 14 residues in the CDR3. The ends were cut back, 3 bases at V and 4 bases at J, with 9 bases in the middle. The V gene's germline CDR1 is SGHAT and CDR2 FQNNGV. This entry comes from a study of CD4+ T cells in melanoma. General observations from the study: Neoantigen-specific CD4+ T cells in melanoma reportedly had diverse differentiation states.

The sequenced material came from cells from a culture (not recorded whether cultured in vitro). The sequence derives from a human donor with melanoma. The chain couples TRBV11-2 to TRBJ2-2, with D perhaps TRBD1 (5 bases). In DNA form, the CDR3 reads TGTGCCAGCAGCTTGGCAGGGCGCACCGGGGAGCTGTTTTTT. As protein: CASSLAGRTGELFF.